Listed below are T cell receptor beta chains from one sample, sequenced in a study of cytomegalovirus exposure and HLA in healthy donors. Assay: immunoSEQ multiplex PCR; the TCRdb copy retains only in-frame clones and omits some. The data hold some 150,000 clones, with approximately 78% observed a single time. Sequencing was done on a sample of PBMCs. All receptors come from a human donor in good health. Both conserved end residues are part of each CDR3. The D gene is left open where the match is weak. Clone sizes are given selectively: once, few, many, or a class where the clone is expanded.

NA	TRBV6-1	NA	TRBJ2-7	TGTGCCACCCTGAGGGGATGGACAGCCTCGGGCGAGCAGTACTTC	CATLRGWTASGEQYF
TRBD1	TRBV2	NA	TRBJ1-2	TGTGCCAGCAGTGAAAGACAGGGAGTTCTATATGGCTACACCTTC	CASSERQGVLYGYTF
NA	TRBV5-1	NA	TRBJ1-4	TGCGCCAGCAGCTTGGAAGGCAGGGGTGAAAAACTGTTTTTT	CASSLEGRGEKLFF
TRBD2	TRBV4-2	NA	TRBJ2-2	TGTGCCAGCAGCCGGGGGACTAGCGGGACCGGGGAGCTGTTTTTT	CASSRGTSGTGELFF
NA	TRBV4-1	NA	TRBJ1-6	TGCGCCAGCAGCCAAGATATCGCGCAGGGGTCCTATAATTCACCCCTCCACTTT	CASSQDIAQGSYNSPLHF
TRBD2	TRBV6-1	NA	TRBJ2-2	TGTGCCAGCAGTGAACGTGGGCGGGGGGGCACCACCGGGGAGCTGTTTTTT	CASSERGRGGTTGELFF
TRBD1	TRBV6-5	NA	TRBJ2-7	TGTGCCAGCAGGCCACCGGGACAGGGGTACGAGCAGTACTTC	CASRPPGQGYEQYF
NA	TRBV30	NA	TRBJ2-7	TGTGCCTGGAGTGTTGGGACTCTAACCTACGAGCAGTACTTC	CAWSVGTLTYEQYF
TRBD2	TRBV10-3	NA	TRBJ2-5	TGTGCCATCACCCCTACTAGCGGGAGTGCCCTTGAGACCCAGTACTTC	CAITPTSGSALETQYF
TRBD1	TRBV6-5	NA	TRBJ2-7	TGTGCCAGCAGTCCGCAAGTACAGGGGGCCTACGAGCAGTACTTC	CASSPQVQGAYEQYF
NA	TRBV29-1	few	TRBJ1-2	TGCAGCGGATCAGGGGCCTATGGCTACACCTTC	CSGSGAYGYTF
NA	TRBV7-8	NA	TRBJ1-1	TGTGCCAGCAGCTTGGTCGGTGGAGGGGCCTCGTGGACTGAAGCTTTCTTT	CASSLVGGGASWTEAFF
NA	TRBV7-2	NA	TRBJ2-7	TGTGCCAGCAGCGCCTCGCGGTTCGAGCAGTACTTC	CASSASRFEQYF
NA	TRBV7-9	NA	TRBJ1-2	TGTGCCAGCAGCTTAGAGCCAAACTATGGCTACACCTTC	CASSLEPNYGYTF
NA	TRBV5-5	few	TRBJ2-3	TGTGCCAGCAGCCCGGGAGTGGGGTCCACAACAGATACGCAGTATTTT	CASSPGVGSTTDTQYF
NA	TRBV28	NA	TRBJ1-5	TGTGCCAGCAGTTTATTCCGCGACAGTAGCAATCAGCCCCAGCATTTT	CASSLFRDSSNQPQHF
NA	TRBV27	NA	TRBJ1-2	TGTGCCAGCAGTTCCACCGTGGGGGGTTCCGACTATGGCTACACCTTC	CASSSTVGGSDYGYTF
NA	TRBV27	NA	TRBJ2-1	TGTGCCAGCCTCTCCTCGCGGGCGCCTCTATACAATGAGCAGTTCTTC	CASLSSRAPLYNEQFF
TRBD2	TRBV6-5	NA	TRBJ2-5	TGTGCCAGCAGAGGGACTAGCGGGTGGCAAGAGACCCAGTACTTC	CASRGTSGWQETQYF
NA	TRBV2	NA	TRBJ1-2	TGTGCCAGCTCGATCAGGGTTAACTATGGCTACACCTTC	CASSIRVNYGYTF
NA	TRBV15	NA	TRBJ2-4	TGTGCCACCAGCCCATTTCTGTCGGGGGAACTAGCCAAAAACATTCAGTACTTC	CATSPFLSGELAKNIQYF
NA	TRBV4-1	few	TRBJ2-3	TGCGCCAGCAGCCTCGCGCAGGGTAGTCGGGGGACAGATACGCAGTATTTT	CASSLAQGSRGTDTQYF
TRBD1	TRBV18	once	TRBJ1-1	TGTGCCAGCTCACCACAGGGGGCGGCTTTGAACACTGAAGCTTTCTTT	CASSPQGAALNTEAFF
NA	TRBV7-9	NA	TRBJ2-7	TGTGCCAGCAGCCCACCCTCGGGCTACGAGCAGTACTTC	CASSPPSGYEQYF
NA	TRBV6-1	NA	TRBJ1-2	TGTGCCAGCAGTGGGGACATGACTAACTATGGCTACACCTTC	CASSGDMTNYGYTF
NA	TRBV4-1	NA	TRBJ1-6	TGCGCCAGCAGCCAATCTTCAGGGAATTCACCCCTCCACTTT	CASSQSSGNSPLHF
NA	TRBV15	NA	TRBJ1-2	TGTGCCACCAGCAGACTCCTCTTCAACTATGGCTACACCTTC	CATSRLLFNYGYTF
NA	TRBV18	NA	TRBJ2-7	TGTGCCAGCTCACCCCCCAGCTCCTACGAGCAGTACTTC	CASSPPSSYEQYF
NA	TRBV4-1	NA	TRBJ2-1	TGCGCCAGCAGCCCCCAGGACAATGAGCAGTTCTTC	CASSPQDNEQFF
NA	TRBV19	NA	TRBJ1-5	TGTGCCAGTAGTATAGGGTCCGGGGGCAATCAGCCCCAGCATTTT	CASSIGSGGNQPQHF
NA	TRBV7-9	NA	TRBJ1-4	TGTGCCAGCAGCCGCCCAGCTACACGGGCTAGCGAAAAACTGTTTTTT	CASSRPATRASEKLFF
NA	TRBV11-3	NA	TRBJ2-7	TGTGCCAGCAGCTTAACGGGGGAGTACGAGCAGTACTTC	CASSLTGEYEQYF
NA	TRBV19	NA	TRBJ1-3	TGTGCCAGCCGTAGCGGAGCCTCTGGAAACACCATATATTTT	CASRSGASGNTIYF
TRBD2	TRBV7-8	NA	TRBJ2-1	TGTGCCAGCAGACTTACAGCGGGGGGTACCTACAATGAGCAGTTCTTC	CASRLTAGGTYNEQFF
NA	TRBV15	NA	TRBJ2-3	TGTGCCACCAGCAGTCCCTCGTCCCGCGGAAGACCAGATACGCAGTATTTT	CATSSPSSRGRPDTQYF
NA	TRBV20-1	NA	TRBJ1-2	TGCAGTGCTAGAGGTGGCCATGGCTACACCTTC	CSARGGHGYTF
NA	TRBV7-9	few	TRBJ1-1	TGTTCCAGCAGCTTTGATCCGGGAGGCAATGCTTTCTTT	CSSSFDPGGNAFF
NA	TRBV7-2	few	TRBJ1-2	TGTGCCAGCAGCTTGGTAGGGGCGGCTAACTATGGCTACACCTTC	CASSLVGAANYGYTF
NA	TRBV4-1	NA	TRBJ1-6	TGCGCCAGCAGCCAAGCACTGCAGGGCAATTCACCCCTCCACTTT	CASSQALQGNSPLHF
TRBD1	TRBV5-4	NA	TRBJ1-2	TGTGCCAGCAGCTTGGCCGGGCAGGGGGAACAATATGGCTACACCTTC	CASSLAGQGEQYGYTF
TRBD1	TRBV4-3	NA	TRBJ2-7	TGCGCCAGCAGCCAATACCGGGACAGCTACGAGCAGTACTTC	CASSQYRDSYEQYF
TRBD1	TRBV25-1	few	TRBJ2-1	TGTGCCAGCAGAGAGACAGGGCCCCACAATGAGCAGTTCTTC	CASRETGPHNEQFF
NA	TRBV6-1	NA	TRBJ2-7	TGTGCCAGCGCCACACAGGGCTACGAGCAGTACTTC	CASATQGYEQYF
NA	TRBV10-3	NA	TRBJ1-2	TGTGCCATCAGCACTGGAACAGGGATGGATGGCTACACCTTC	CAISTGTGMDGYTF
NA	TRBV6-1	NA	TRBJ2-7	TGTGCCAGCAGTGACCGGGACACCTACGAGCAGTACTTC	CASSDRDTYEQYF
NA	TRBV5-4	NA	TRBJ1-6	TGTGCCAGCAGCCTGGGGGGCCTCAATAATTCACCCCTCCACTTT	CASSLGGLNNSPLHF
NA	TRBV7-8	NA	TRBJ2-1	TGTGCCAGCAGCTTAAACCCCCCGCGGCAGGGTATACACGGGGAGCAGTTCTTC	CASSLNPPRQGIHGEQFF
NA	TRBV6-5	few	TRBJ1-1	TGTGCCAGCAGTGCAGGGGATGAAGCTTTCTTT	CASSAGDEAFF
TRBD1	TRBV27	NA	TRBJ1-2	TGTGCCAGCAGTACCTTGGGACAGGGGGCGGAGGTTGATGGCTACACCTTC	CASSTLGQGAEVDGYTF
NA	TRBV5-4	NA	TRBJ2-5	TGTGCCAGCAGCTCGGGAGGAGGGGGTTCGGGCAGAGAGACCCAGTACTTC	CASSSGGGGSGRETQYF
TRBD1	TRBV5-1	NA	TRBJ1-2	TGCGCCAGCAGCCCCGGGCAGGGGGACTATGGCTACACCTTC	CASSPGQGDYGYTF
NA	TRBV19	NA	TRBJ1-5	TGTGCCAGTAGTATTCTCGGCGGGGCGGATCAGCCCCAGCATTTT	CASSILGGADQPQHF
TRBD1	TRBV6-1	NA	TRBJ1-5	TGTGCCAGCAGAGCTGACAGGGATCAGCCCCAGCATTTT	CASRADRDQPQHF
NA	TRBV7-9	NA	TRBJ2-7	TGTGCCAGCAGCTCCAAAGGGGGGGATTTCTACGAGCAGTACTTC	CASSSKGGDFYEQYF
NA	TRBV5-1	few	TRBJ2-7	TGCGCCAGCAGCCCATCCGGTTACGAGCAGTACTTC	CASSPSGYEQYF
NA	TRBV7-3	NA	TRBJ2-7	TGTGCCAGCAGCTTAGGATCACAGGGCTACGAGCAGTACTTC	CASSLGSQGYEQYF
TRBD2	TRBV18	NA	TRBJ2-2	TGTGCCAGCTCACCCAACCTCGGGGGGAGCACCGGGGAGCTGTTTTTT	CASSPNLGGSTGELFF
TRBD2	TRBV7-6	NA	TRBJ2-5	TGTGCCAGCAGCTTAGGGGGGACTAGCGGGCAAGAGACCCAGTACTTC	CASSLGGTSGQETQYF
TRBD1	TRBV11-2	NA	TRBJ2-7	TGTGCCAGCAGCCTATCGGGACAGGGGGCCTACGAGCAGTACTTC	CASSLSGQGAYEQYF
TRBD1	TRBV7-9	NA	TRBJ2-3	TGTGCCAGCAGCCAGACAGGGTCCACAGATACGCAGTATTTT	CASSQTGSTDTQYF